The TCR beta chain described here comes from a study of blood T cell repertoires in COVID-19. About the study: The United States, Italy and Spain were the sources of the acute and convalescent COVID-19 samples. From T cells, B-cell-depleted T cells, or PBMCs came the material, which was cDNA or gDNA.

CDR1 is MDHEN, CDR2 SYDVKM, per germline. J lost 9 bases, V lost 5 bases, and 11 bases had no gene match. CDR3 length: 15 amino acids. Original methodology: By means of reference gene primer amplification, nucleated cell counts were estimated. Sequencing was performed with immunoSEQ multiplex PCR; in TCRdb, only in-frame clones are kept and a portion is missing. That table is the source of V, J and clone size, and D and trimming were worked out from the DNA. In the table there are about 130,000 clones, roughly three quarters of which are singletons. V and J are TRBV28 and TRBJ1-5; 9 nucleotides match TRBD1. What was sequenced was peripheral blood. This receptor was taken from a woman aged 70-85 years with COVID-19, enrolled during active disease. In DNA form, the CDR3 reads TGTGCCAGCAGTGCGACGGGACAGGGAGTCTTGCCCCAGCATTTT. This sequence encodes CASSATGQGVLPQHF.